Listed here is a single T cell receptor beta chain. Its matching antigen is unknown. The sample belongs to a study of T-cell memory formation after mild COVID-19. General study points: Among contracting clones, CD4+ were mainly CM/EM and CD8+ enriched in EMRA.

Sample barcodes and UMIs were carried by the TCR alpha and TCR beta cDNA libraries that 5'RACE generated with constant-segment primers. TCRdb reprocessed the 5' RACE reads via MiXCR and lists one record per CDR3 protein. The repertoire includes 250,000 to 300,000 distinct CDR3 sequences, roughly 17% of them detected once, and more than 20% sits in the top ten. The CDR3 loop spans 15 amino acids. Trimming left V 2 bases short and J 4 bases short, with 14 bases between. The J gene is TRBJ1-1, the V gene TRBV12-3 or TRBV12-4; D is possibly TRBD1 (6 bases). The sequencing sample was made of PBMCs or a T cell subset sorted from them (not recorded which). The TCR sequence derives from a man younger than 35 who had mild COVID-19 (a few samples of this study predate the infection). Cell type and time point are not known. CDR3 region: CASSLTGSDGTEAFF. CDR3 DNA: TGTGCCAGCAGTTTAACAGGGTCCGACGGCACTGAAGCTTTCTTT.